The 12 T cell receptor beta chains below all came from one sample that was sequenced in a study of regulatory T cells in long-lasting Graves disease. TCR beta libraries were built with iRepertoire HTBI primers and Arm-PCR of CDR3 regions. TCRdb used MiXCR to reprocess the multiplex PCR reads, holding one entry per CDR3 protein. The sample has hundreds of thousands of distinct CDR3 sequences, about 16% seen once. The time point is: newly diagnosed GD, antithyroid drugs for less than 3 months. With RNA extracted from PBMCs as input, the TCR library was made. These data were also filed under a second study, of T cells in Graves' hyperthyroidism and ophthalmopathy.

The sequencing here drew on peripheral blood mononuclear cells (PBMCs), taken at new diagnosis, from a patient treated with antithyroid drugs. The receptors were sampled from a middle-aged woman with Graves disease.

This clonotype has more than one count but fewer than ten. V is TRBV5-6 and J is TRBJ1-2; 8 bases map to TRBD1. Germline V CDR1 and CDR2: SGHDT, YYEEEE. CDR3 size: 14 residues. Trimming took 3 bases from V and 4 from J; bases not matched to a gene: 5. The CDR3, as DNA: TGTGCCAGCAGCTCGACAGGGGAGCTCTATGGCTACACCTTC. As protein: CASSSTGELYGYTF.

The rearrangement uses TRBV12-3 or TRBV12-4 and TRBJ1-2, with D uncertain. The CDR3 contains 13 residues. The V and J ends lost 3 bases and 8 bases respectively, with 13 bases between them. CDR3 nucleotide sequence: TGTGCCAGCAGTTTGGCGGGGAATACCGGCTACACCTTC. This translates into CASSLAGNTGYTF.

The sample holds a few counts of this clonotype. The chain is built from TRBV12-3 or TRBV12-4 and TRBJ1-3, with 7 bases lining up with TRBD1. CDR3 length: 12 amino acids. V lost 8 bases to trimming and J lost 3 bases; unmatched junction nucleotides: 1. The CDR3 DNA reads TGTGCCAGCGACAGGGTTGGAAACACCATATATTTT. Amino acids: CASDRVGNTIYF.

This clonotype was seen repeatedly, ten times or more. The rearrangement links TRBV11-2 to TRBJ2-7, with D possibly being TRBD2 (5 bases). The V and J ends lost 5 bases and 9 bases respectively, with 20 bases between them. CDR1 is SGHAT, CDR2 FQNNGV, per germline. This CDR3 region has 14 residues. The CDR3 loop is CASSHRELYDGQYF. DNA for the CDR3: TGTGCCAGCAGCCACCGGGAACTCTACGATGGGCAGTACTTC.

This clonotype was seen a few times. The chain recombines TRBV5-6 with TRBJ1-2, with D possibly being TRBD1 (5 bases). CDR1 is SGHDT and CDR2 is YYEEEE in the germline V gene. The CDR3 runs to 13 residues. Deletions cut 0 bases from V and 6 bases from J, with 9 bases between. The CDR3 reads CASSLGGTDGYTF. In DNA, the CDR3 is TGTGCCAGCAGCTTGGGGGGCACCGATGGCTACACCTTC.

As DNA, the CDR3 is TGTGCCAGCAGCGTAGAAGGGTACTACAATGAGCAGTTCTTC. Protein product: CASSVEGYYNEQFF. V gene TRBV9 combines with J gene TRBJ2-1; D uncertain. Trimming pared 0 bases from V and 3 bases from J, leaving 7 bases between. Germline V CDR1 and CDR2: SGDLS, YYNGEE. The CDR3 runs 14 residues.

The table lists this clonotype with a few counts. This rearrangement joins TRBV3-1 to TRBJ2-1, with 7 bases lining up with TRBD2. CDR3 length: 17 residues. Trimming took 2 bases from V and 8 from J; bases not matched to a gene: 15. Germline CDR1 reads LGHDT; CDR2 reads YNNKEL (reference sequence). The chain's CDR3 is CASSQTWGGDSLDEQFF. CDR3 sequence (DNA): TGTGCCAGCAGCCAAACTTGGGGGGGTGATTCGCTTGATGAGCAGTTCTTC.

Many counts were recorded for this clonotype. This rearrangement joins TRBV12-5 to TRBJ1-1; weak D call: TRBD1 (5 bases). Trimming pared 2 bases from V and 0 bases from J, leaving 13 bases between. The CDR3 is made up of 16 amino acids. Germline V gives CDR1 LGHNT, CDR2 FRNRAP. CDR3: CASGLITGPMNTEAFF. The CDR3 DNA reads as TGTGCTAGTGGTTTGATTACGGGGCCCATGAACACTGAAGCTTTCTTT. The whole variable domain, filled in from reference TRBV12-5 and TRBJ1-1, reads DARVTQTPRHKVTEMGQEVTMRCQPILGHNTVFWYRQTMMQGLELLAYFRNRAPLDDSGMPKDRFSAEMPDATLATLKIQPSEPRDSAVYFCASGLITGPMNTEAFFGQGTRLTVV.

This clonotype was counted many times. The CDR3 DNA reads TGTGCCAGCAGCCTAGATACAGGTAACAATGAGCAGTTCTTC. It is translated as CASSLDTGNNEQFF. The chain employs TRBV3-1 and TRBJ2-1, with a tentative D call TRBD1 (5 bases). V was cut by 4 bases and J by 5 bases, with 12 bases left in between. CDR1 and CDR2 (germline): LGHDT, YNNKEL (reference sequence). This CDR3 region has 14 residues.

This clonotype showed up many times. This chain connects TRBV7-9 to TRBJ2-1; D gene unclear. The CDR3 is 12 residues long. The germline V and J ends were trimmed by 4 bases and 9 bases, with 10 bases remaining between them. Germline loops: CDR1 SEHNR, CDR2 FQNEAQ (reference sequence). The CDR3 DNA reads TGTGCCAGCAGCTCCCGAGGTCTTGAGCAGTTCTTC. It translates to CASSSRGLEQFF.

This clonotype was detected only a few times. The chain carries TRBV7-9 and TRBJ1-4, with a tentative D call TRBD1 (5 bases). The CDR3 is made up of 16 amino acids. V was pared by 2 bases and J by 0 bases, with 10 bases between. Germline V CDR1 and CDR2: SEHNR, FQNEAQ (reference sequence). The CDR3 sequence: CASSLRGGATNEKLFF. DNA of the CDR3: TGTGCCAGCAGCTTAAGGGGAGGTGCAACTAATGAAAAACTGTTTTTT.

Comment on this clonotype: This may be a read error: a much more frequent sequence differs by one nucleotide. The rearrangement joins TRBV5-1 to TRBJ2-7, with D tentatively TRBD2 (6 bases). CDR3 length: 12 residues. Looked up from germline, CDR1 is SGHRS and CDR2 is YFSETQ. CDR3 in amino acids: CASSVTGGERYF. CDR3 coding DNA: TGCGCCAGCAGCGTGACTGGAGGGGAGCGGTACTTC.